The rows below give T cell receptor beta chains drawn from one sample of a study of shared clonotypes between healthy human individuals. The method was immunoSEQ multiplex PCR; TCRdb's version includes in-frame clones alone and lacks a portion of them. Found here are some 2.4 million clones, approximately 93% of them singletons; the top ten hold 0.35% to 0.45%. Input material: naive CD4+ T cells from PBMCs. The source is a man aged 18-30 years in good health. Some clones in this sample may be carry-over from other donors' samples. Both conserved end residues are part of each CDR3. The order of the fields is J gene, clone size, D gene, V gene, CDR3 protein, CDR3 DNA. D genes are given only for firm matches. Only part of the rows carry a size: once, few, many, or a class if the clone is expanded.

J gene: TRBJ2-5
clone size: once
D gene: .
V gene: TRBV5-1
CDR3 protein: CASSPGNRETQYF
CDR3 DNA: TGCGCCAGCAGCCCCGGGAACAGGGAGACCCAGTACTTC

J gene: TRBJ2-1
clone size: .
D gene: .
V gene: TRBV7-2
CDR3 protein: CASSLEEVEQFF
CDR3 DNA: TGTGCCAGCAGCTTAGAGGAGGTTGAGCAGTTCTTC

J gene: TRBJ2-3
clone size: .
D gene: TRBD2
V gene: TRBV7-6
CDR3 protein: CASSRAPLAGERTDTQYF
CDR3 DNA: TGTGCCAGCAGCCGCGCACCACTAGCGGGAGAAAGGACAGATACGCAGTATTTT

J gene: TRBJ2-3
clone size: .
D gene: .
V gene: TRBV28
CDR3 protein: CASSLFQGSTDTQYF
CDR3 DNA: TGTGCCAGCAGTTTATTTCAGGGGAGCACAGATACGCAGTATTTT

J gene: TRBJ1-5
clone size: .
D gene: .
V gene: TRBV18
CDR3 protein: CASSPVSAASSPQHF
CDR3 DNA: TGTGCCAGCTCACCAGTGTCGGCGGCTTCGAGTCCCCAGCATTTT

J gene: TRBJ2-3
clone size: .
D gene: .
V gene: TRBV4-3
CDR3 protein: CASRLRAGWNTDTQYF
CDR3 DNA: TGCGCCAGCAGGTTAAGGGCAGGGTGGAACACAGATACGCAGTATTTT

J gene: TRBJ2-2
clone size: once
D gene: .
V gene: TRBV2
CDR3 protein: CASSGKRGGTGELFF
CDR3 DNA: TGTGCCAGCAGCGGGAAGAGGGGTGGGACCGGGGAGCTGTTTTTT

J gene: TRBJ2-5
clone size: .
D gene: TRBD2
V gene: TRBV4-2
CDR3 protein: CASSQGSSGREETQYF
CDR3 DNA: TGTGCCAGCAGCCAAGGATCCTCCGGGCGGGAGGAGACCCAGTACTTC

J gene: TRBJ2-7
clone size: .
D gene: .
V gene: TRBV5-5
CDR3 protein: CASSSTSGRYEQYF
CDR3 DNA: TGTGCCAGCAGCTCCACCTCCGGGCGCTACGAGCAGTACTTC

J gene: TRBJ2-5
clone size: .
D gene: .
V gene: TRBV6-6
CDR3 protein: CASSPQGSAQETQYF
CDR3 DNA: TGTGCCAGCAGCCCTCAGGGGAGTGCACAAGAGACCCAGTACTTC

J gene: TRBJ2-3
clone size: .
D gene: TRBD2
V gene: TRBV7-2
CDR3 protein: CASSSPWAGALWQYF
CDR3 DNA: TGTGCCAGCAGCTCCCCTTGGGCGGGAGCTCTCTGGCAGTATTTT

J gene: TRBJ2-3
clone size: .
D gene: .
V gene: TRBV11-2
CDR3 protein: CASSLSSFSTDTQYF
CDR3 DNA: TGTGCCAGCAGCTTATCCTCGTTTAGCACAGATACGCAGTATTTT

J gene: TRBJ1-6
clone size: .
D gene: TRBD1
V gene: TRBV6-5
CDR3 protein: CASRTGVNNSPLHF
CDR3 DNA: TGTGCCAGCAGGACAGGGGTTAATAATTCACCCCTCCACTTT

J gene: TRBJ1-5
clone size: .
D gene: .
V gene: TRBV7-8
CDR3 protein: CASSLDSINQPQHF
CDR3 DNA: TGTGCCAGCAGCTTAGACAGCATCAATCAGCCCCAGCATTTT

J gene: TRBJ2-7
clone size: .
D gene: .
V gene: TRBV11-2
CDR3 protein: CASSLSLTGMIYEQYF
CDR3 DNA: TGTGCCAGCAGCTTATCCCTAACGGGAATGATCTACGAGCAGTACTTC

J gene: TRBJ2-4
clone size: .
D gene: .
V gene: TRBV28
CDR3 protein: CASSFPGPPGIQYF
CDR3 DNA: TGTGCCAGCAGTTTCCCGGGACCCCCGGGCATTCAGTACTTC

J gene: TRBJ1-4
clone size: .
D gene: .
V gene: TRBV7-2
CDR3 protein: CASSLDWATNEKLFF
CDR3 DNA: TGTGCCAGCAGCTTAGATTGGGCAACTAATGAAAAACTGTTTTTT

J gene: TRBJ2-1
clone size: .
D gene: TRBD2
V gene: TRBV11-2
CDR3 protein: CASSPRLAGPTYNEQFF
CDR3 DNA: TGTGCCAGCAGCCCCAGACTAGCGGGGCCCACCTACAATGAGCAGTTCTTC

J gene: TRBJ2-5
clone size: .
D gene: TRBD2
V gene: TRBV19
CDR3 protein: CASTSGGRLGETQYF
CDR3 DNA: TGTGCCAGTACCAGCGGGGGGAGGCTCGGTGAGACCCAGTACTTC

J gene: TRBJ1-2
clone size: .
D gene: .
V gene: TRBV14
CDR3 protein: CASSQQAYGYTF
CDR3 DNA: TGTGCCAGCAGCCAACAGGCCTATGGCTACACCTTC

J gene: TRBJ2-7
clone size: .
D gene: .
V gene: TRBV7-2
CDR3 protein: CASSSFGYEQYF
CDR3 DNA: TGTGCCAGCAGCTCATTCGGGTACGAGCAGTACTTC

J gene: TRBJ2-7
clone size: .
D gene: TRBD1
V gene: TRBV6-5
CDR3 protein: CASSVRDSGYEQYF
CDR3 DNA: TGTGCCAGCAGTGTTAGGGACAGTGGCTACGAGCAGTACTTC

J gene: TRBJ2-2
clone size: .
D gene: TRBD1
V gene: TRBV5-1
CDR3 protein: CASSPATGTENTGELFF
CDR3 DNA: TGCGCCAGCAGCCCGGCCACCGGGACAGAGAACACCGGGGAGCTGTTTTTT

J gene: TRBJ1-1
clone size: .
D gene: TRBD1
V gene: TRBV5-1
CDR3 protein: CASSFFSGQGGTEAFF
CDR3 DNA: TGCGCCAGCAGCTTCTTCTCGGGACAGGGGGGCACTGAAGCTTTCTTT

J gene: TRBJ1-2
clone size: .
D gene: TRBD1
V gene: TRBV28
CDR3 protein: CASSLGGQGALGYTF
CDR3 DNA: TGTGCCAGCAGTCTCGGGGGACAGGGGGCGCTTGGCTACACCTTC

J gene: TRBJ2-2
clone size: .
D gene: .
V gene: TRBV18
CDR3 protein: CASSPQGSGELFF
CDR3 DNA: TGTGCCAGCTCACCACAGGGGTCCGGGGAGCTGTTTTTT

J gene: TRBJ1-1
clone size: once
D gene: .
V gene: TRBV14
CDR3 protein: CASSPRYNTEAFF
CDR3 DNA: TGTGCCAGCAGCCCTCGGTATAACACTGAAGCTTTCTTT

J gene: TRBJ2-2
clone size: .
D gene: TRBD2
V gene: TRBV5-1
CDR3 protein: CASRGASGSDNTGELFF
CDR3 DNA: TGCGCCAGCAGGGGGGCTAGCGGGAGCGACAACACCGGGGAGCTGTTTTTT

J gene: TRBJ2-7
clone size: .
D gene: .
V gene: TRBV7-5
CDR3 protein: CARSLGRGLTYEQYF
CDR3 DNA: TGTGCCAGAAGCTTAGGTAGGGGACTAACCTACGAGCAGTACTTC

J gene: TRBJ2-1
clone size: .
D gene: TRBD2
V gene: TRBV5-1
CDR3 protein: CASERLGTSGSLNEQFF
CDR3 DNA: TGCGCCAGCGAAAGGCTAGGTACTAGCGGGAGTTTGAATGAGCAGTTCTTC

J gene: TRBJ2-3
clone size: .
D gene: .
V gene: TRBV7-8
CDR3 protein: CASSLEIFYEAGAQYF
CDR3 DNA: TGTGCCAGCAGCTTAGAGATCTTCTACGAGGCGGGTGCGCAGTATTTT